The present T cell receptor (beta chain) was sequenced within a study of CD8 T cells in ankylosing spondylitis. Notes on the study in general: Disease-associated clones were reportedly significantly overrepresented in matched ankylosing spondylitis synovial fluid.

TCR beta libraries were made by quantitative 5'-RACE with molecular barcodes. TCRdb fed the 5' RACE reads into MiXCR, producing one record per CDR3 protein. The table shows under 150,000 distinct CDR3 sequences, with approximately 10% occurring only once. This clonotype is labeled as medium-sized (0.01 to 0.1%). Its target is not known. The sequenced sample was blood, either unsorted or a sorted T cell fraction (not recorded which). This clonotype originated in a female donor with ankylosing spondylitis or in good health (not recorded which).

CDR3 nucleotide sequence: TGCGCCAGTACAGCCCAAATAAACTCCTACGAGCAGTACTTC. Residues: CASTAQINSYEQYF. The chain employs TRBV5-1 and TRBJ2-7; D not certain. V was clipped by 8 bases and J by 0 bases, with 15 bases between them. The CDR3 sequence is 14 residues long. Germline loops: CDR1 SGHRS, CDR2 YFSETQ.